This TCR beta chain was obtained from a study of cytomegalovirus exposure and HLA in healthy donors. Study at large: An early release of data contained roughly 86 million unique TCRs, which came from HLA-typed donors.

The CDR3 runs to 16 residues. Trimming took 3 bases from V and 0 from J; bases not matched to a gene: 5. Germline V gene lookup returns CDR1 SGHRS and CDR2 YFSETQ. This clone was detected only a few times. Its antigen is as yet unknown. Findings of the study overall: Using a false discovery rate of 0.05, a later analysis showed that approximately 18,000 TCR beta sequences were associated with HLA alleles. Earlier analysis yielded a pattern in which most TCR beta V segments were productive about 90% or about 30% of the time.

The PCR made use of 60 Vbeta and 13 Jbeta primers. Assay used: immunoSEQ multiplex PCR; TCRdb lists only in-frame clones, some missing. The top ten hold 5.4% of the sample, which has approximately 240,000 clones, around 76% seen once. This clonotype was obtained from a woman between 35 and 50 years old in good health and CMV-seropositive. Sequencing was done on a sample of PBMCs. The chain combines TRBV5-1 with TRBJ2-1, with 8 bases identical to TRBD1. CDR3 region: CASSSTGDYSYNEQFF. The CDR3 nucleotides are TGCGCCAGCAGCTCGACAGGGGATTACTCCTACAATGAGCAGTTCTTC.